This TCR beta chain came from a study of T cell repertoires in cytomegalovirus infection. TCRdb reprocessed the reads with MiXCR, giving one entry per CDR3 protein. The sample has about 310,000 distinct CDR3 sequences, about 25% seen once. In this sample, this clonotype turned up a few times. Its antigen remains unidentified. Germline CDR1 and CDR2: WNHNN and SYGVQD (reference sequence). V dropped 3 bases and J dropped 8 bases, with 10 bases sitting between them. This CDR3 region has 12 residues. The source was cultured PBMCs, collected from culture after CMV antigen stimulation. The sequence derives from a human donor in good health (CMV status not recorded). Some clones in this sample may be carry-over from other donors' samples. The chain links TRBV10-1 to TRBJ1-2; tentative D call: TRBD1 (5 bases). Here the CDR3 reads CASSDGGGGYTF. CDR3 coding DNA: TGCGCCAGCAGTGACGGTGGGGGAGGCTACACCTTC.